This TCR beta chain was identified in a study of T cell responses to AZD1222 COVID-19 vaccine. Assay: immunoSEQ multiplex PCR; the TCRdb copy retains only in-frame clones and omits some. This repertoire shows 100,000 to 110,000 clones, about 89% found once; its top ten account for 3.5% to 4.5%. The CDR3 contains 14 residues. V shed 10 bases and J shed 4 bases, with 19 bases lying between them. CDR1 is MNHEY and CDR2 is SVGAGI in the germline V gene. Details on this clone: Its antigen is unidentified.

Study-level findings and limits: Two AZD1222 administrations were followed by greater Spike-specific TCR breadth and depth.

The V and J genes are TRBV6-5 and TRBJ1-2, with a weak D call TRBD1 (6 bases). The sequence was obtained from an adult in good health. Here the sequenced sample was peripheral blood, taken on day 0 of MenACWY control vaccination. CDR3 region: CATCFTGGAYGYTF. DNA for the CDR3: TGTGCCACCTGCTTCACGGGGGGCGCCTATGGCTACACCTTC.